This T cell receptor beta chain stems from a study of blood T cell repertoires in COVID-19. This clone is a singleton in its sample. The method was immunoSEQ multiplex PCR; TCRdb's version includes in-frame clones alone and lacks a portion of them. The sample lists 200,000 or so clones; roughly 81% were seen once. The ends were cut back, 0 bases at V and 5 bases at J, with 12 bases in the middle. CDR1 is SGHTA and CDR2 is FQGTGA in the germline V gene. The CDR3 contains 15 residues. Sequences were obtained from peripheral blood. The V and J genes are TRBV7-3 and TRBJ2-3, with D maybe TRBD2 (7 bases). This clonotype originated in a woman over 75 with COVID-19, enrolled during active disease. CDR3 sequence (DNA): TGTGCCAGCAGCTTAACGGGGGGGCCTGGAGATACGCAGTATTTT. Amino acids: CASSLTGGPGDTQYF.